Described below is a single TCR beta chain sequence and its context. Its target is not known. The data originate from a study of cytomegalovirus exposure and HLA in healthy donors. Primers for the PCR totalled 60 Vbeta and 13 Jbeta. Under the authors' procedure: Around 11 million of 65 million to 95 million unique TCR beta chains were shared, per a later count. The data were produced by immunoSEQ multiplex PCR, yet TCRdb's version contains in-frame clones alone and is incomplete. D and trimming come from the DNA, and the V and J calls and clone size come from that table. The profile shows 150,000 to 200,000 clones, approximately 70% of them singletons. Study-wide results and caveats: Being productive about 87% or about 30% of the time was typical of most TCR beta V segments in an earlier analysis. Confirmation in vitro established that a few CMV-associated chains were specific for CMV antigens. Presence/absence analyses assumed roughly uniform sequencing depth across donors, which may not hold.

This CDR3 contains 16 residues. V lost 7 bases and J lost 0, with 18 bases in between. Germline CDR1 is MNHNY and CDR2 is SVGAGI (reference sequence). The receptor's source is a woman aged 25 to 39 in good health and CMV-seronegative. Sequenced material: PBMCs. The chain has TRBV6-6 and TRBJ2-5; TRBD2 might be the D (7 bases). This CDR3 is CASTQRGAAYQETQYF. In DNA, the CDR3 is TGTGCCAGCACCCAACGGGGGGCCGCTTACCAAGAGACCCAGTACTTC.